One sample yielded the 10 T cell receptor beta chains listed below, sequenced in a study of T-cell reconstitution after alpha-beta-depleted transplantation in children. Molecular barcoding with unique molecular identifiers was used for the TCRbeta library. TCRdb reprocessed the PCR reads with MiXCR, giving one entry per CDR3 protein. The table has 500,000 to 600,000 distinct CDR3 sequences, about 17% seen once; the top ten hold 3.3%. This specimen was PBMCs from the stem cell graft donor, taken from the stem cell graft. Every receptor here comes from a human donor who donated a stem cell graft to a child with acute lymphoblastic leukemia.

In its sample, this clonotype was seen a few times. The rearrangement joins TRBV12-3 or TRBV12-4 to TRBJ1-2, with no clear D. V was pared by 6 bases and J by 2 bases, with 16 bases between. The CDR3 loop spans 15 amino acids. In DNA, the CDR3 is TGTGCCAGCAGCCTTTTCCCAACGGCGAACTATGGCTACACCTTC. This translates into CASSLFPTANYGYTF.

The rearrangement joins TRBV6-5 to TRBJ2-5; TRBD1 is a possible D gene (5 bases). The CDR3 is made up of 16 amino acids. V was trimmed by 2 bases and J by 4 bases, leaving 17 bases between them. Germline-derived CDR1 and CDR2 are MNHEY and SVGAGI. The CDR3 nucleotides are TGTGCCAGCAGTTACGGTGGGGAACCGCAGGGAGAGACCCAGTACTTC. Encoded protein: CASSYGGEPQGETQYF.

The chain is built from TRBV20-1 and TRBJ2-1; 8 bases match TRBD2. The CDR3 runs 14 residues. CDR1 and CDR2 (germline): DFQATT, SNEGSKA (reference sequence). With V trimmed by 1 base and J by 4 bases, 3 bases remained unmatched. The CDR3 reads CSARGSGGYNEQFF. CDR3 DNA: TGCAGTGCTAGAGGGTCGGGAGGGTACAATGAGCAGTTCTTC.

This clonotype was recorded a few times. The chain combines TRBV11-1 with TRBJ2-3; perhaps TRBD1 as D (6 bases). Between the trimmed V and J ends, which lost 2 bases and 6 bases, there was a span of 12 bases. The CDR3 runs 14 residues. Germline CDR1 and CDR2: SGHAT and FQDESV (reference sequence). The CDR3 sequence: CASSLQSGADTQYF. For the CDR3, the DNA is TGTGCCAGCAGCTTACAATCAGGGGCGGATACGCAGTATTTT. The full variable domain, completed using reference TRBV11-1 and TRBJ2-3, is EAEVAQSPRYKITEKSQAVAFWCDPISGHATLYWYRQILGQGPELLVQFQDESVVDDSQLPKDRFSAERLKGVDSTLKIQPAELGDSAMYLCASSLQSGADTQYFGPGTRLTVL.

The V and J genes are TRBV7-2 and TRBJ2-7; no clear D. Germline CDR1 reads SGHTA; CDR2 reads FQGNSA. The V end was cut by 2 bases, the J end by 4 bases, with 15 bases between. The CDR3 consists of 15 residues. In DNA form, the CDR3 reads TGTGCCAGCAGCTTACCGGATTTTATCTCATACGAGCAGTACTTC. Its translation is CASSLPDFISYEQYF.

The J gene is TRBJ2-7, the V gene TRBV29-1; D might be TRBD2 (5 bases). Germline CDR1 SQVTM, CDR2 ANQGSEA. V dropped 2 bases and J dropped 0 bases, with 8 bases sitting between them. The CDR3 loop spans 13 amino acids. The CDR3 DNA is TGCAGCGTTGAACGGGAAACCTCCTACGAGCAGTACTTC. Translating it yields CSVERETSYEQYF.

There are a few counts of this clonotype. The rearrangement joins TRBV24-1 to TRBJ2-7, with 7 bases fitting TRBD2. The CDR3 totals 13 residues. J gave up 1 base and V 12 bases, and 8 bases lay outside the gene matches. Per the germline V gene, CDR1 is KGHDR and CDR2 is SFDVKD. The CDR3 DNA sequence: TGTGCCCCTCATCTGGGGGGGTCCTACGAGCAGTACTTC. The encoded protein is CAPHLGGSYEQYF.

This sequence joins TRBV15 and TRBJ1-1; no clear D gene. V was cut by 0 bases and J by 0 bases, with 11 bases left in between. CDR1 is LNHNV, CDR2 YYDKDF, per germline (reference sequence). CDR3 length: 16 residues. The CDR3 sequence is CATSRDDREVNTEAFF. Written as DNA, the CDR3 is TGTGCCACCAGCAGAGACGACCGGGAGGTGAACACTGAAGCTTTCTTT. Variable domain in full (rest from reference TRBV15 and TRBJ1-1): DAMVIQNPRYQVTQFGKPVTLSCSQTLNHNVMYWYQQKSSQAPKLLFHYYDKDFNNEADTPDNFQSRRPNTSFCFLDIRSPGLGDTAMYLCATSRDDREVNTEAFFGQGTRLTVV.

This clonotype has just a few counts. This sequence joins TRBV15 and TRBJ1-1; D not resolved. Germline CDR1 is LNHNV and CDR2 is YYDKDF (reference sequence). V lost 0 bases, J lost 0 bases, and 5 bases lay in between. The CDR3 is made up of 14 amino acids. The CDR3 bases are TGTGCCACCAGCAGAGACTTTGTGAACACTGAAGCTTTCTTT. Protein product: CATSRDFVNTEAFF. The full variable domain, rest sourced from reference TRBV15 and TRBJ1-1, is DAMVIQNPRYQVTQFGKPVTLSCSQTLNHNVMYWYQQKSSQAPKLLFHYYDKDFNNEADTPDNFQSRRPNTSFCFLDIRSPGLGDTAMYLCATSRDFVNTEAFFGQGTRLTVV.

This clonotype was seen a few times. The genes are TRBV7-8 and TRBJ2-7; D is tentatively TRBD1 or TRBD2 (5 bases each). This CDR3 region has 14 residues. Per the germline V gene, CDR1 is SGHVS and CDR2 is FQNEAQ. V gave up 3 bases and J gave up 2 bases, with 11 bases separating them. CDR3 bases: TGTGCCAGCAGCTTCCGGGACCGAGCCTACGAGCAGTACTTC. Its translation is CASSFRDRAYEQYF.